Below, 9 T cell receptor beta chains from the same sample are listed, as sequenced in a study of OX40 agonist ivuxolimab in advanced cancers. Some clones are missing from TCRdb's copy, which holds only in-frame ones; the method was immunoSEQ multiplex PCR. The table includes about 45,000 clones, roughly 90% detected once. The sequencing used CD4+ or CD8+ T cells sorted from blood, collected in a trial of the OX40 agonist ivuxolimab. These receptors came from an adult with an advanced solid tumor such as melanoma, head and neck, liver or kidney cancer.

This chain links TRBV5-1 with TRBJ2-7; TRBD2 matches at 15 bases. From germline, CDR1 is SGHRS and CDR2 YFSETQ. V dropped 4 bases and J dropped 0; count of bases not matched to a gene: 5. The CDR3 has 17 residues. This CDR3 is CASSPGLAGGSSYEQYF. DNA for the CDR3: TGCGCCAGCAGCCCTGGACTAGCGGGAGGGTCCTCCTACGAGCAGTACTTC. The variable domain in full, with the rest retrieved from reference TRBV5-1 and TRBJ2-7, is KAGVTQTPRYLIKTRGQQVTLSCSPISGHRSVSWYQQTPGQGLQFLFEYFSETQRNKGNFPGRFSGRQFSNSRSEMNVSTLELGDSALYLCASSPGLAGGSSYEQYFGPGTRLTVT.

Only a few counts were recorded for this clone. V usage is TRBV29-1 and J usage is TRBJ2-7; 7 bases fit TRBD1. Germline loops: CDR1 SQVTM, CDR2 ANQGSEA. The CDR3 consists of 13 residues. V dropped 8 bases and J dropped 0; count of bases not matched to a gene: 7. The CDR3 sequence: CSFSTGDSYEQYF. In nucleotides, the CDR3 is TGCAGCTTTTCTACAGGGGACTCCTACGAGCAGTACTTC.

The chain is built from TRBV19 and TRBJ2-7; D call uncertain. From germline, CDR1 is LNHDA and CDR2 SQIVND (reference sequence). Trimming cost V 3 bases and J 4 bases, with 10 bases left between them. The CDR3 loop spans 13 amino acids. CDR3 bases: TGTGCCAGTAGTATGGGCGGTAGGTACGAGCAGTACTTC. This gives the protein CASSMGGRYEQYF.

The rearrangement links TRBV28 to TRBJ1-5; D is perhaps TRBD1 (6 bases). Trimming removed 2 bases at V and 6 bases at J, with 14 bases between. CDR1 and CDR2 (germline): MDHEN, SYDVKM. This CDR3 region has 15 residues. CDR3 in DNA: TGTGCCAGCAGTTTAGGGGGGCTGGGGGGTCAGCCCCAGCATTTT. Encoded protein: CASSLGGLGGQPQHF.

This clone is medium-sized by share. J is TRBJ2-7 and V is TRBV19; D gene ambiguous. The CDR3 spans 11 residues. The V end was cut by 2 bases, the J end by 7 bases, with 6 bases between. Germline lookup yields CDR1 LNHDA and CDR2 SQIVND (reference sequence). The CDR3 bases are TGTGCCAGTAGTATATTCGGTGAGCAGTACTTC. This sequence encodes CASSIFGEQYF.

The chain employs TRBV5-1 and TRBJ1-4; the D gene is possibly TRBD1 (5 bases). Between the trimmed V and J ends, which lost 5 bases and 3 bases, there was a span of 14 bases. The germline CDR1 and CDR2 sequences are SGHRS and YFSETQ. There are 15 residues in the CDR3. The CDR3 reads CASSPTRQSNEKLFF. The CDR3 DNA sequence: TGCGCCAGCAGTCCCACCAGACAGTCTAATGAAAAACTGTTTTTT.

CDR3 residues: CASRPPGLAGIEQYF. The CDR3 DNA reads TGTGCCAGCAGACCACCGGGACTAGCGGGAATCGAGCAGTACTTC. This chain connects TRBV27 to TRBJ2-7; TRBD2 agrees at 13 bases. Germline values: CDR1 MNHEY, CDR2 SMNVEV (reference sequence). The CDR3 spans 15 residues. V shed 6 bases, J shed 6 bases, and the junction held 8 bases outside the gene matches.

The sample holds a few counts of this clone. CDR3 in DNA: TGTGCCTACCCGCCGCTAGCGGGAGACACCGGGGAGCTGTTTTTT. This translates into CAYPPLAGDTGELFF. The chain couples TRBV30 to TRBJ2-2; 10 bases match TRBD2. J lost 3 bases, V lost 7 bases, and 8 bases had no gene match. The CDR3 runs to 15 residues. Germline V gene lookup returns CDR1 GTSNPN and CDR2 SVGIG (reference sequence).

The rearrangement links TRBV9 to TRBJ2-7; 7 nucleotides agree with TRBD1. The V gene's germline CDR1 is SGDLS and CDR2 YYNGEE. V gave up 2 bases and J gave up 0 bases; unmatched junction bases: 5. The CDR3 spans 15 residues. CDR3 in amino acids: CASSVSGTASYEQYF. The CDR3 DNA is TGTGCCAGCAGCGTTTCCGGGACAGCCTCCTACGAGCAGTACTTC.